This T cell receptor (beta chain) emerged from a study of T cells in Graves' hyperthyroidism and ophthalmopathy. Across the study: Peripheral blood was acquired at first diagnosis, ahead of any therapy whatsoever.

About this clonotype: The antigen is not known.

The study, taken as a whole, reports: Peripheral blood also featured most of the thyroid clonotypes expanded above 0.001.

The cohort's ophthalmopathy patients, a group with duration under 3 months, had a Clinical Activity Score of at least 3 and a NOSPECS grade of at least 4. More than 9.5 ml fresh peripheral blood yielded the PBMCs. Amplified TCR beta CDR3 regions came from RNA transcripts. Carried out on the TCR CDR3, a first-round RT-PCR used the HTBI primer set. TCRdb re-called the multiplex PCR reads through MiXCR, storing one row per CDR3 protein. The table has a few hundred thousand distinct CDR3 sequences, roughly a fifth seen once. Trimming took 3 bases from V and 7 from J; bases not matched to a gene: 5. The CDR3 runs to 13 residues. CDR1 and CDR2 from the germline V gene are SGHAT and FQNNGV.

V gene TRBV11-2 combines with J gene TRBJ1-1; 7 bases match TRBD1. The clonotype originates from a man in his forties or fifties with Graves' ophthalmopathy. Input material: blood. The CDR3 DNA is TGTGCCAGCAGCTTCTACAGGGGAGGTGAAGCTTTCTTT. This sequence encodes CASSFYRGGEAFF.